These T cell receptor beta chains were read from a single sample in a study of blood T cell repertoires in COVID-19. TCRdb keeps only in-frame clones here, not all; method: immunoSEQ multiplex PCR. The sample lists some 290,000 clones, about 90% occurring once. The sequenced sample was peripheral blood. These receptors were obtained from a woman between 50 and 59 years old who had recovered from COVID-19. Both conserved end residues are part of each CDR3. D genes are given only for firm matches. Only some rows state a clone size, as once, few, many or a class for expanded clones.

v_call: TRBV3-1/TRBV3-2
d_call: TRBD2
j_call: TRBJ2-7
clone_size: .
cdr3_aa: CASSRAPGGNYEQYF
cdr3_nt: TGTGCCAGCAGCCGAGCCCCCGGGGGGAACTACGAGCAGTACTTC

v_call: TRBV29-1
d_call: .
j_call: TRBJ1-1
clone_size: few
cdr3_aa: CSAGGQNPNTEAFF
cdr3_nt: TGCAGCGCGGGAGGACAGAACCCGAACACTGAAGCTTTCTTT

v_call: TRBV19
d_call: .
j_call: TRBJ1-1
clone_size: .
cdr3_aa: CASSIDQFVTGMNTEAFF
cdr3_nt: TGTGCCAGTAGTATAGATCAGTTTGTAACAGGGATGAACACTGAAGCTTTCTTT

v_call: TRBV15
d_call: .
j_call: TRBJ2-1
clone_size: .
cdr3_aa: CATSRDRNEQFF
cdr3_nt: TGTGCCACCAGCAGAGACCGGAATGAGCAGTTCTTC

v_call: TRBV5-1
d_call: .
j_call: TRBJ2-7
clone_size: .
cdr3_aa: CASRDSSYEQYF
cdr3_nt: TGCGCCAGCAGGGACAGCTCCTACGAGCAGTACTTC

v_call: TRBV30
d_call: TRBD2
j_call: TRBJ2-5
clone_size: .
cdr3_aa: CAWSVGGEETQYF
cdr3_nt: TGTGCCTGGAGTGTGGGAGGGGAGGAGACCCAGTACTTC

v_call: TRBV4-1
d_call: TRBD2
j_call: TRBJ2-1
clone_size: .
cdr3_aa: CASRPGLAGGLVIHEQFF
cdr3_nt: TGCGCCAGCAGACCGGGACTAGCGGGAGGCCTGGTCATCCATGAGCAGTTCTTC

v_call: TRBV6-5
d_call: TRBD1
j_call: TRBJ1-4
clone_size: .
cdr3_aa: CASSYAGGSEKLFF
cdr3_nt: TGTGCCAGCAGTTACGCAGGGGGCTCGGAAAAACTGTTTTTT

v_call: TRBV2
d_call: TRBD1
j_call: TRBJ1-2
clone_size: .
cdr3_aa: CASSEDRTYGYTF
cdr3_nt: TGTGCCAGCAGTGAGGACAGGACCTATGGCTACACCTTC

v_call: TRBV5-1
d_call: .
j_call: TRBJ1-2
clone_size: .
cdr3_aa: CASSARGGTAYGYTF
cdr3_nt: TGCGCCAGCAGCGCCCGCGGAGGGACGGCTTATGGCTACACCTTC

v_call: TRBV18
d_call: .
j_call: TRBJ1-2
clone_size: .
cdr3_aa: CASSQQGDYGYTF
cdr3_nt: TGTGCCAGCTCACAACAGGGAGACTATGGCTACACCTTC

v_call: TRBV7-2
d_call: .
j_call: TRBJ1-2
clone_size: .
cdr3_aa: CASSHVRGDNTF
cdr3_nt: TGTGCCAGCAGCCACGTACGGGGGGACAACACCTTC

v_call: TRBV11-2
d_call: .
j_call: TRBJ1-3
clone_size: .
cdr3_aa: CASSLTGPLGNTIYF
cdr3_nt: TGTGCCAGCAGCTTGACAGGCCCTTTAGGAAACACCATATATTTT

v_call: TRBV7-3
d_call: .
j_call: TRBJ2-2
clone_size: .
cdr3_aa: CASSLYSGELFF
cdr3_nt: TGTGCCAGCAGCTTGTATTCCGGGGAGCTGTTTTTT

v_call: TRBV27
d_call: TRBD2
j_call: TRBJ2-5
clone_size: .
cdr3_aa: CASSSRRVRGGSYETQYF
cdr3_nt: TGTGCCAGCAGTTCGCGTCGCGTGCGGGGGGGTAGTTACGAGACCCAGTACTTC

v_call: TRBV18
d_call: TRBD1
j_call: TRBJ2-2
clone_size: .
cdr3_aa: CASSGRQGSTGELFF
cdr3_nt: TGTGCCAGCTCAGGTCGACAGGGGTCCACCGGGGAGCTGTTTTTT

v_call: TRBV4-3
d_call: .
j_call: TRBJ1-2
clone_size: .
cdr3_aa: CASSQELGPYGYTF
cdr3_nt: TGCGCCAGCAGCCAAGAGCTGGGGCCCTATGGCTACACCTTC

v_call: TRBV11-2
d_call: TRBD1
j_call: TRBJ1-2
clone_size: .
cdr3_aa: CASSPLGETGPISLNGYTF
cdr3_nt: TGTGCCAGCAGCCCGCTTGGGGAGACAGGGCCAATATCCCTCAATGGCTACACCTTC

v_call: TRBV30
d_call: TRBD1
j_call: TRBJ1-6
clone_size: .
cdr3_aa: CAWSGYGTGETPLHF
cdr3_nt: TGTGCCTGGAGTGGATACGGGACAGGGGAAACACCCCTCCACTTT

v_call: TRBV7-8
d_call: .
j_call: TRBJ2-5
clone_size: .
cdr3_aa: CASSIRGRGTWSAETQYF
cdr3_nt: TGTGCCAGCAGCATTAGGGGCCGTGGCACCTGGAGCGCGGAGACCCAGTACTTC

v_call: TRBV14
d_call: TRBD1
j_call: TRBJ1-1
clone_size: few
cdr3_aa: CASSLSSGGGSEAFF
cdr3_nt: TGTGCCAGCAGCCTCTCCTCCGGAGGGGGCTCTGAAGCTTTCTTT

v_call: TRBV19
d_call: TRBD1
j_call: TRBJ2-2
clone_size: .
cdr3_aa: CAPSADRFNTGELFF
cdr3_nt: TGTGCCCCCTCCGCGGACAGGTTTAACACCGGGGAGCTGTTTTTT

v_call: TRBV2
d_call: .
j_call: TRBJ1-2
clone_size: .
cdr3_aa: CASSAVINYGYTF
cdr3_nt: TGTGCCAGCAGTGCGGTTATTAACTATGGCTACACCTTC

v_call: TRBV11-2
d_call: TRBD2
j_call: TRBJ2-7
clone_size: once
cdr3_aa: CASSLVSWASGAYEQYF
cdr3_nt: TGTGCCAGCAGCTTAGTGTCCTGGGCTAGCGGGGCCTACGAGCAGTACTTC

v_call: TRBV6-6
d_call: .
j_call: TRBJ1-4
clone_size: .
cdr3_aa: CASRLKGGPNEKLFF
cdr3_nt: TGTGCCAGCAGATTGAAAGGGGGTCCTAATGAAAAACTGTTTTTT

v_call: TRBV9
d_call: .
j_call: TRBJ1-1
clone_size: .
cdr3_aa: CASSRGRNTEAFF
cdr3_nt: TGTGCCAGCAGTCGGGGTCGGAACACTGAAGCTTTCTTT

v_call: TRBV30
d_call: .
j_call: TRBJ1-4
clone_size: once
cdr3_aa: CAWSNPSGSPNEKLFF
cdr3_nt: TGTGCCTGGAGCAACCCCTCCGGGAGCCCAAATGAAAAACTGTTTTTT

v_call: TRBV6-5
d_call: .
j_call: TRBJ1-5
clone_size: .
cdr3_aa: CASSYSWGGFQPQHF
cdr3_nt: TGTGCCAGCAGTTACTCCTGGGGGGGTTTTCAGCCCCAGCATTTT

v_call: TRBV16
d_call: .
j_call: TRBJ2-1
clone_size: .
cdr3_aa: CASSPWPEQFF
cdr3_nt: TGTGCCAGCAGCCCATGGCCTGAGCAGTTCTTC

v_call: TRBV6-5
d_call: .
j_call: TRBJ1-1
clone_size: .
cdr3_aa: CASSSGQMNTEAFF
cdr3_nt: TGTGCCAGCAGTTCGGGACAAATGAACACTGAAGCTTTCTTT

v_call: TRBV9
d_call: TRBD1
j_call: TRBJ1-1
clone_size: once
cdr3_aa: CASSVGTGRTEAFF
cdr3_nt: TGTGCCAGCAGCGTAGGGACAGGGAGAACTGAAGCTTTCTTT

v_call: TRBV5-5
d_call: .
j_call: TRBJ2-2
clone_size: .
cdr3_aa: CASHPGAQRYTGELFF
cdr3_nt: TGTGCCAGCCATCCTGGGGCGCAGAGATACACCGGGGAGCTGTTTTTT

v_call: TRBV18
d_call: TRBD2
j_call: TRBJ2-7
clone_size: once
cdr3_aa: CASSPPGLAGGGGYEQYF
cdr3_nt: TGTGCCAGCTCACCCCCAGGACTAGCGGGCGGCGGAGGCTACGAGCAGTACTTC

v_call: TRBV28
d_call: TRBD2
j_call: TRBJ2-3
clone_size: .
cdr3_aa: CASSSRRIGRSGRRDTQYF
cdr3_nt: TGTGCCAGCAGTTCACGCCGAATCGGTAGGAGCGGGAGACGAGATACGCAGTATTTT

v_call: TRBV29-1
d_call: .
j_call: TRBJ1-4
clone_size: .
cdr3_aa: CSVSGGAGNEKLFF
cdr3_nt: TGCAGCGTCTCCGGAGGTGCCGGTAATGAAAAACTGTTTTTT

v_call: TRBV10-3
d_call: TRBD1
j_call: TRBJ1-2
clone_size: .
cdr3_aa: CAISESGQGILGGYTF
cdr3_nt: TGTGCCATCAGTGAGTCGGGACAGGGGATCTTAGGTGGCTACACCTTC

v_call: TRBV9
d_call: TRBD2
j_call: TRBJ2-1
clone_size: .
cdr3_aa: CASSVRAGAPGSEQFF
cdr3_nt: TGTGCCAGCAGCGTACGAGCGGGGGCCCCGGGGAGTGAGCAGTTCTTC

v_call: TRBV6-1
d_call: .
j_call: TRBJ1-1
clone_size: .
cdr3_aa: CASSENGEAFF
cdr3_nt: TGTGCCAGCAGTGAAAACGGTGAAGCTTTCTTT

v_call: TRBV3-1/TRBV3-2
d_call: TRBD1
j_call: TRBJ1-1
clone_size: .
cdr3_aa: CASSRVTGMNTEAFF
cdr3_nt: TGTGCCAGCAGCCGAGTGACAGGGATGAACACTGAAGCTTTCTTT

v_call: TRBV7-2
d_call: .
j_call: TRBJ1-1
clone_size: .
cdr3_aa: CASSLVRGRLTEAFF
cdr3_nt: TGTGCCAGCAGCTTAGTGCGGGGTCGGTTGACTGAAGCTTTCTTT

v_call: TRBV11-3
d_call: .
j_call: TRBJ1-6
clone_size: .
cdr3_aa: CASSLDEYSPLHF
cdr3_nt: TGTGCCAGCAGCTTAGATGAGTATTCACCCCTCCACTTT

v_call: TRBV28
d_call: .
j_call: TRBJ2-5
clone_size: .
cdr3_aa: CASRNPGQRKETQYF
cdr3_nt: TGTGCCAGCAGAAATCCGGGACAAAGGAAGGAGACCCAGTACTTC

v_call: TRBV15
d_call: .
j_call: TRBJ1-6
clone_size: .
cdr3_aa: CATSSRVNYNSPLHF
cdr3_nt: TGTGCCACCAGCAGCAGGGTAAACTATAATTCACCCCTCCACTTT

v_call: TRBV7-3
d_call: .
j_call: TRBJ1-6
clone_size: .
cdr3_aa: CASSLFGDPSRSPLHF
cdr3_nt: TGTGCCAGCAGCTTATTTGGAGATCCTTCTAGATCACCCCTCCACTTT

v_call: TRBV19
d_call: TRBD1
j_call: TRBJ1-3
clone_size: .
cdr3_aa: CASTDLQGAGNTIYF
cdr3_nt: TGTGCCAGTACAGACCTCCAGGGGGCTGGAAACACCATATATTTT

v_call: TRBV15
d_call: .
j_call: TRBJ1-5
clone_size: .
cdr3_aa: CATRVGGYSNQPQHF
cdr3_nt: TGTGCCACCAGGGTCGGGGGGTATAGCAATCAGCCCCAGCATTTT

v_call: TRBV2
d_call: .
j_call: TRBJ1-1
clone_size: .
cdr3_aa: CASSADSLVMNTEAFF
cdr3_nt: TGTGCCAGCAGTGCGGACAGTCTCGTCATGAACACTGAAGCTTTCTTT

v_call: TRBV5-4
d_call: .
j_call: TRBJ1-6
clone_size: .
cdr3_aa: CASSLQNSPLHF
cdr3_nt: TGTGCCAGCAGCCTACAGAATTCACCCCTCCACTTT

v_call: TRBV14
d_call: .
j_call: TRBJ1-2
clone_size: .
cdr3_aa: CASSRQAQRGYTF
cdr3_nt: TGTGCCAGCAGCCGACAGGCTCAGCGTGGCTACACCTTC

v_call: TRBV7-9
d_call: .
j_call: TRBJ1-2
clone_size: .
cdr3_aa: CASSFTHYGYTF
cdr3_nt: TGTGCCAGCAGCTTTACTCACTATGGCTACACCTTC

v_call: TRBV11-2
d_call: .
j_call: TRBJ1-5
clone_size: .
cdr3_aa: CASSPGGAGQDQPQHF
cdr3_nt: TGTGCCAGCAGCCCTGGCGGGGCAGGGCAAGATCAGCCCCAGCATTTT

v_call: TRBV19
d_call: TRBD2
j_call: TRBJ2-7
clone_size: .
cdr3_aa: CASSIGGGHYEQYF
cdr3_nt: TGTGCCAGTAGTATCGGGGGGGGCCACTACGAGCAGTACTTC

v_call: TRBV7-2
d_call: TRBD1
j_call: TRBJ2-7
clone_size: .
cdr3_aa: CASSWTGRYEQYF
cdr3_nt: TGTGCCAGCAGCTGGACAGGGCGGTACGAGCAGTACTTC

v_call: TRBV7-9
d_call: .
j_call: TRBJ1-2
clone_size: .
cdr3_aa: CASSFFEEGRGGYTF
cdr3_nt: TGTGCCAGCAGCTTTTTTGAGGAGGGAAGAGGTGGCTACACCTTC

v_call: TRBV10-3
d_call: TRBD1
j_call: TRBJ2-1
clone_size: .
cdr3_aa: CAISGPGGDEQFF
cdr3_nt: TGTGCCATCAGTGGGCCAGGGGGAGATGAGCAGTTCTTC

v_call: TRBV28
d_call: TRBD1
j_call: TRBJ1-6
clone_size: .
cdr3_aa: CASRHRGVNSPLHF
cdr3_nt: TGTGCCAGCAGGCACAGGGGGGTCAATTCACCCCTCCACTTT

v_call: TRBV6-5
d_call: TRBD1
j_call: TRBJ1-1
clone_size: .
cdr3_aa: CASRQIGGNTEAFF
cdr3_nt: TGTGCCAGCAGGCAAATAGGGGGCAATACTGAAGCTTTCTTT

v_call: TRBV4-1
d_call: TRBD2
j_call: TRBJ2-7
clone_size: few
cdr3_aa: CASSPSGTKHYEQYF
cdr3_nt: TGCGCCAGCAGCCCCTCCGGGACTAAACATTACGAGCAGTACTTC

v_call: TRBV11-3
d_call: .
j_call: TRBJ1-1
clone_size: .
cdr3_aa: CASSNRLNTEAFF
cdr3_nt: TGTGCCAGCAGCAACAGACTGAACACTGAAGCTTTCTTT

v_call: TRBV27
d_call: TRBD2
j_call: TRBJ2-1
clone_size: .
cdr3_aa: CASQREGRINEQFF
cdr3_nt: TGTGCCAGCCAGCGGGAGGGAAGGATAAATGAGCAGTTCTTC